The 2 T cell receptor beta chains below were found in one sample sequenced in a study of monozygotic twins with cystic fibrosis. Here immunoSEQ multiplex PCR was the method, and the copy in TCRdb shows in-frame clones only, minus some. The data hold about 20,000 clones, with 80% to 90% observed a single time. Sequencing was done on a sample of blood. The source of these receptors is a woman younger than 45 with cystic fibrosis.

J is TRBJ2-3 and V is TRBV7-2, with 7 bases aligning to TRBD2. In germline, CDR1 is SGHTA, CDR2 FQGNSA. Trimming cost V 2 bases and J 5 bases; bases outside gene matches: 10. The CDR3 is 16 amino acids. The DNA of the CDR3 is TGTGCCAGCAGCTTACGAGCGGGGCAAAGGGGAGATACGCAGTATTTT. Translating gives CASSLRAGQRGDTQYF. The whole variable domain, filled in from reference TRBV7-2 and TRBJ2-3, reads GAGVSQSPSNKVTEKGKDVELRCDPISGHTALYWYRQSLGQGLEFLIYFQGNSAPDKSGLPSDRFSAERTGGSVSTLTIQRTQQEDSAVYLCASSLRAGQRGDTQYFGPGTRLTVL.

The chain links TRBV4-3 to TRBJ2-2; the D gene is possibly TRBD2 (7 bases). V gave up 0 bases and J gave up 2 bases, with 10 bases separating them. This CDR3 region has 16 residues. The germline V gene has CDR1 LGHNA and CDR2 YSLEER. The chain's CDR3 is CASSQERGRNTGELFF. CDR3 coding DNA: TGCGCCAGCAGCCAAGAGCGGGGGCGCAACACCGGGGAGCTGTTTTTT.